This entry is about one TCR beta chain. Its antigen remains unidentified. The junction and the germline gene differ at one end; a read error may be behind it. Amplification used 60 Vbeta primers and 13 Jbeta primers. This table comes from immunoSEQ multiplex PCR, and its TCRdb copy is limited to in-frame clones, with some not included. The data show 150,000 to 250,000 clones, with around 78% seen just once and 1.5% to 2% held by the top ten. CDR1 is SGHNT, CDR2 YYREEE, per germline (reference sequence). This CDR3 comprises 13 residues. These data come from a study of cytomegalovirus exposure and HLA in healthy donors. Whole-study results and caveats: In an earlier analysis, in 540 or so donors, most V segments appeared productive either ~90% or ~30% of the time. Association with HLA alleles at 0.05 false discovery rate was found for 15,000 or so TCR beta sequences in a later analysis.

Sequencing input: PBMCs. V usage is TRBV5-4 and J usage is TRBJ2-7; 13 bases map to TRBD2. The sequence was collected from a man aged 25-45 years in good health and CMV-seronegative. CDR3 protein: CASSQTGTSGTNF. As DNA, the CDR3 is TGTGCCAGCAGCCAAACAGGGACTAGCGGGACCAACTTC.